This T cell receptor (beta chain) was recorded in a study of identical twins. Study-level points and caveats: Out-of-frame alpha sequences common to twins exhibited an excess of low generation probability.

Germline CDR1 and CDR2: SGHRS and YFSETQ. The CDR3 has 14 residues. Trimming removed 4 bases from V and 4 bases from J, with 14 bases in between. All donors were healthy, and all were Caucasian. Points on this clonotype: Its cognate antigen is unknown.

cDNA carried unique molecular identifiers, and a universal primer site was added by template switching. MiXCR, run by TCRdb on the 5' RACE reads, gives a single entry per CDR3 protein. The repertoire consists of about 470,000 distinct CDR3 sequences, with approximately 24% occurring once and the leading ten covering about 3%. These same records also appear under a second study, on T cells expressing NK-cell markers. Turning to that study: In about 6 donors, dominant CD3+CD56+NKG2C+ clonotypes ranked among the top 10 CD8+ clonotypes.

This TCR was recovered from a woman aged 18-29 years in good health. The specimen was CD4+ T cells sorted from blood. The V and J genes are TRBV5-1 and TRBJ1-1; D unclear. As DNA, the CDR3 is TGCGCCAGCAGCCCTGGTGGCGCAGGCACTGAAGCTTTCTTT. It translates to CASSPGGAGTEAFF.